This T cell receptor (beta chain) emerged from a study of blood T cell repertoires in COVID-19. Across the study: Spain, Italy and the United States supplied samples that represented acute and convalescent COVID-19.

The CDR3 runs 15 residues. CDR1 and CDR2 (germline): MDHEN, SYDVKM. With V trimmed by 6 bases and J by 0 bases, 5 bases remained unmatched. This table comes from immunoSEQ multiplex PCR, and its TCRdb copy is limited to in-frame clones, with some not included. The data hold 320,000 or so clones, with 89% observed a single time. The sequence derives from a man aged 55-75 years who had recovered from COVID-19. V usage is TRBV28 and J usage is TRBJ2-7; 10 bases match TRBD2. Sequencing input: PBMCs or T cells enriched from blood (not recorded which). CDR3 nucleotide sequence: TGTGCCAGCAGGGGGACTAGCGCTCCCTCCTACGAGCAGTACTTC. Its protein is CASRGTSAPSYEQYF.